This T cell receptor beta chain was found in a study of identical twins. Notes on the study in general: For out-of-frame alpha sequences shared by twins, low generation probability was in excess. Whereas memory repertoires showed no such difference, abundant cord blood beta clonotypes carried fewer insertions. Zero-insertion analyses might be partly confounded by invariant T cells like MAIT and iNKT.

After removal of 4 bases from V and 7 bases from J, the junction contained 4 bases not matched to a gene. Germline values: CDR1 MGHDK, CDR2 SYGVNS. The CDR3 spans 13 residues. MiXCR, run by TCRdb on the 5' RACE reads, gives a single entry per CDR3 protein. The sample holds approximately 500,000 distinct CDR3 sequences, approximately 16% seen once. Remarks on this clonotype: Antigen specificity is unknown.

These data are also associated with another study on yellow fever vaccine responses in identical twins.

Sequencing was performed on CD4+ T cells sorted from blood. V is TRBV25-1 and J is TRBJ2-4, with TRBD2 matching over 7 bases. The TCR sequence derives from a young woman in good health. DNA for the CDR3: TGTGCCAGCAGTGTTGGGGAGGGGAACATTCAGTACTTC. Amino acid sequence: CASSVGEGNIQYF.